The rows below give T cell receptor beta chains drawn from one sample of a study of blood T cells in healthy people across ages. One entry per CDR3 protein results from TCRdb running MiXCR on the 5' RACE reads. This table has about 1,400,000 distinct CDR3 sequences, almost 60% appearing once. Material: blood. These receptors were obtained from a man aged 18 to 30 in good health. Each CDR3 is given with its conserved first and last residue. D genes are given only for firm matches. Only part of the rows carry a size: once, few, many, or a class if the clone is expanded.

j_gene	d_gene	abundance	v_gene	CDR3nt	CDR3aa
TRBJ2-1	.	.	TRBV7-2	TGTGCCAGCAGCTCCAATGGATGGGCAGGTGAGCAGTTCTTC	CASSSNGWAGEQFF
TRBJ1-4	.	.	TRBV27	TGTGCCAGCAGTACGCAAAGGGGGCTGTTTTTT	CASSTQRGLFF
TRBJ2-3	.	once	TRBV7-2	TGTGCCAGCAGCGCTAGCCCCTCTCGGGGCACAGATACGCAGTATTTT	CASSASPSRGTDTQYF
TRBJ2-3	.	.	TRBV4-3	TGCGCCAGCAGCCAAGATCGTTGGGGGGACACAGATACGCAGTATTTT	CASSQDRWGDTDTQYF
TRBJ1-5	.	.	TRBV28	TGTGCCAGCAGACTCAGGGTGCTCACCAATCAGCCCCAGCATTTT	CASRLRVLTNQPQHF
TRBJ2-7	TRBD1	few	TRBV6-1	TGTGCCAGCAGTCCCCGGGACAGATACTACGAGCAGTACTTC	CASSPRDRYYEQYF
TRBJ1-2	.	few	TRBV4-1	TGCGCCAGCAGCCAAGAATCTCTGGCGGCGGGTGGCTACACCTTC	CASSQESLAAGGYTF
TRBJ1-1	.	.	TRBV20-1	TGCAGTGCTAGAGACGAGGGGCGTCCCTCCCACGCTGAAGCTTTCTTT	CSARDEGRPSHAEAFF
TRBJ2-1	TRBD1	.	TRBV29-1	TGCAGCGTTGCACAGGGGGCGGGTGGTGAGCAGTTCTTC	CSVAQGAGGEQFF
TRBJ1-2	TRBD1	few	TRBV6-6	TGTGCCAGCAGTGCGCTCGGGACAGGGGGAGGCTACACCTTC	CASSALGTGGGYTF
TRBJ2-7	TRBD1	.	TRBV10-3	TGTGCCATCAGTGAGTGGTTTGGGGGACAGGTGGCCGAGCAGTACTTC	CAISEWFGGQVAEQYF
TRBJ2-1	TRBD2	.	TRBV6-2/TRBV6-3	TGTGCCAGCAGCACAAGCGGGAGCGCGTACAATGAGCAGTTCTTC	CASSTSGSAYNEQFF
TRBJ2-2	.	.	TRBV20-1	TGCAGTGCTAGTATGGCTTCGAACACCGGGGAGCTGTTTTTT	CSASMASNTGELFF
TRBJ2-3	.	.	TRBV20-1	TGCAGTGCTAAGGGGGTACGCACAGATACGCAGTATTTT	CSAKGVRTDTQYF
TRBJ2-2	.	once	TRBV6-1	TGTGCCGTCTACGCGAACACCGGGGAGCTGTTTTTT	CAVYANTGELFF
TRBJ1-5	.	few	TRBV6-1	TGTGCCAGCAGTGCGGGGCGGATCAATCAGCCCCAGCATTTT	CASSAGRINQPQHF
TRBJ2-7	TRBD1	few	TRBV5-1	TGCGCCAGCAGCACTTACGGGACAGGGGGTGATGAGCAGTACTTC	CASSTYGTGGDEQYF
TRBJ2-1	TRBD1	.	TRBV5-1	TGCGCCAGCAGCTCCGGGACAGGGGGTTTTCTAGCGGGGACTCTTTACAATGAGCAGTTCTTC	CASSSGTGGFLAGTLYNEQFF
TRBJ1-6	.	.	TRBV28	TGTGCCAGCAGTTTACGAGGGAGGGAGAATTCACCCCTCCACTTT	CASSLRGRENSPLHF
TRBJ2-7	TRBD2	.	TRBV20-1	TGCAGTGCTAGGGGGGTTAGCGGGGGCTACGAGCAGTACTTC	CSARGVSGGYEQYF
TRBJ2-7	.	.	TRBV10-3	TGTGCCATCAGTGACACCAATGAGCAGTACTTC	CAISDTNEQYF
TRBJ2-5	TRBD2	few	TRBV7-2	TGTGCCAGCAGCTTCCAAATAGCGGGAGTAGAGGAGACCCAGTACTTC	CASSFQIAGVEETQYF
TRBJ2-3	.	.	TRBV12-3/TRBV12-4	TGTGCCAGCACCGAAGGCAGGGGAGATACGCAGTATTTT	CASTEGRGDTQYF
TRBJ1-1	.	few	TRBV7-2	TGTGCCAGCAGCTCCCCACAGGAAAACACTGAAGCTTTCTTT	CASSSPQENTEAFF
TRBJ1-1	.	.	TRBV3-1	TGTGCCAGCAGCCACGGACAAGGCCCTGAAGCTTTCTTT	CASSHGQGPEAFF
TRBJ2-7	TRBD2	.	TRBV7-9	TGTGCCAGCAGCCACACTACGGTCGGGGGGACTTACGAGCAGTACTTC	CASSHTTVGGTYEQYF
TRBJ2-1	.	once	TRBV7-2	TGTGCCAGCAGGCCCGGAGGGGGCCAGGGAAGCTCCTACAATGAGCAGTTCTTC	CASRPGGGQGSSYNEQFF
TRBJ1-2	.	.	TRBV6-6	TGTGCCAGCAGCTGGACAGTCGGCTATGGCTACACCTTC	CASSWTVGYGYTF
TRBJ2-5	TRBD1	.	TRBV11-2	TGTGCCAGCAGCTTAGGGGACAGGGCGTTCCAAGAGACCCAGTACTTC	CASSLGDRAFQETQYF
TRBJ1-2	.	once	TRBV6-5	TGTGCCAGCAGTTACGTCCAAGGACAGATGAACTATGGCTACACCTTC	CASSYVQGQMNYGYTF
TRBJ1-6	TRBD1	.	TRBV7-9	TGTGCCAGCAGAGACGGACAGGGAATTGGTTCACCCCTCCACTTT	CASRDGQGIGSPLHF
TRBJ2-7	.	few	TRBV6-2/TRBV6-3	TGTGCCAGCAGTCAGAACCCCTACGAGCAGTACTTC	CASSQNPYEQYF
TRBJ1-6	.	few	TRBV4-1	TGCGCCAGCAGCCAAGTAGCAGGGACTAATTCACCCCTCCACTTT	CASSQVAGTNSPLHF
TRBJ2-3	.	once	TRBV7-2	TGTGCCAGCAGCTTAACGGCAAAGACCACAGATACGCAGTATTTT	CASSLTAKTTDTQYF
TRBJ2-6	.	few	TRBV4-2	TGTGCCAGCAGCCCGCAAGACTCCTACTCTGGGGCCAACGTCCTGACTTTC	CASSPQDSYSGANVLTF
TRBJ2-1	.	few	TRBV20-1	TGCAGTGCCCGGTCCCCCAGGGGAGAGCAGTTCTTC	CSARSPRGEQFF
TRBJ2-5	.	few	TRBV29-1	TGCAGCCCGGGGATAGGCGGGACCCAGTACTTC	CSPGIGGTQYF
TRBJ2-3	TRBD2	.	TRBV11-2	TGTGCCAGCAGCTTATTAGCGGGGGGAAGAGATACGCAGTATTTT	CASSLLAGGRDTQYF
TRBJ2-7	TRBD1	.	TRBV7-2	TGTGCCAGCAGCTCCCGACAGGGGATCCACAAGCAGTACTTC	CASSSRQGIHKQYF
TRBJ2-1	.	.	TRBV7-2	TGTGCCAGCAGCTTAGAGCAGGCCCCCTACAATGAGCAGTTCTTC	CASSLEQAPYNEQFF